Listed below are T cell receptor beta chains from one sample, sequenced in a study of T-cell memory formation after mild COVID-19. TCRdb reprocessed the 5' RACE reads with MiXCR, giving one entry per CDR3 protein. Of nearly 350,000 distinct CDR3 sequences listed, about an eighth are singletons. The specimen sequenced was PBMCs or a T cell subset sorted from them (not recorded which). Source of these receptors: a young man who had mild COVID-19 (a few samples of this study predate the infection). Cell type and time point are not known. CDR3s include the opening cysteine and the closing phenylalanine or tryptophan. Fields, in order: clone size, D gene, V gene, J gene, CDR3 protein, CDR3 DNA. D genes are given only for firm matches. Some rows have no size entry. The others give once, few or many, or a class for an expanded clone.

few,-,TRBV5-1,TRBJ1-3,CASSLGSLALGNTIYF,TGCGCCAGCAGCTTGGGCAGCTTAGCGTTGGGAAACACCATATATTTT
-,TRBD1,TRBV11-2,TRBJ2-5,CASSRRTGQETQYF,TGTGCCAGCAGTCGGAGGACAGGCCAAGAGACCCAGTACTTC
few,TRBD1,TRBV7-9,TRBJ1-1,CASGKSTGENTEAFF,TGTGCCAGCGGAAAAAGCACAGGGGAGAACACTGAAGCTTTCTTT
-,TRBD1,TRBV4-3,TRBJ1-2,CASSQPGQGSGYTF,TGCGCCAGCAGCCAACCTGGACAGGGCTCGGGCTACACCTTC
few,-,TRBV7-2,TRBJ2-7,CASTTDGALYSYEQYF,TGTGCCAGCACTACCGACGGGGCCCTCTACTCCTACGAGCAGTACTTC
few,-,TRBV5-1,TRBJ1-2,CASSLVGDGVGGYTF,TGCGCCAGCAGCTTGGTCGGGGACGGGGTTGGTGGCTACACCTTC
few,TRBD1,TRBV6-5,TRBJ2-3,CASRSPGTGTDTQYF,TGTGCCAGCAGATCACCCGGGACAGGGACAGATACGCAGTATTTT
-,-,TRBV14,TRBJ2-1,CASSPLSAYNEQFF,TGTGCCAGCAGCCCTTTATCTGCCTACAATGAGCAGTTCTTC
few,-,TRBV13,TRBJ1-2,CASSLDGGRYGYTF,TGTGCCAGCAGCTTAGATGGGGGGCGCTATGGCTACACCTTC
-,-,TRBV9,TRBJ1-2,CASSVDPEGYGYTF,TGTGCCAGCAGCGTCGACCCCGAGGGCTATGGCTACACCTTC
-,-,TRBV20-1,TRBJ1-2,CSARAVLVGIGYGYTF,TGCAGTGCTCGAGCGGTTTTAGTCGGAATCGGTTATGGCTACACCTTC
-,TRBD1,TRBV5-1,TRBJ1-5,CASSRTGAFNQPQHF,TGCGCCAGCAGCAGGACAGGGGCTTTCAATCAGCCCCAGCATTTT
-,-,TRBV28,TRBJ1-5,CASSRGSRQPQHF,TGTGCCAGCAGCCGGGGCTCGCGTCAGCCCCAGCATTTT
few,TRBD2,TRBV4-3,TRBJ2-1,CASSRGGGASYNEQFF,TGCGCCAGCAGCCGCGGCGGGGGGGCCTCCTACAATGAGCAGTTCTTC
few,-,TRBV14,TRBJ1-6,CASSPYGGISPLHF,TGTGCCAGCAGCCCCTACGGTGGAATCTCACCCCTCCACTTT
few,TRBD1,TRBV5-1,TRBJ1-2,CASSFPSTGNYGYTF,TGCGCCAGCAGCTTCCCGTCGACAGGGAACTATGGCTACACCTTC
-,-,TRBV3-1,TRBJ2-7,CASTPGPESDF,TGTGCCAGCACTCCAGGACCAGAGTCGGACTTC
few,TRBD1,TRBV7-8,TRBJ2-7,CASSPISGTGVYEQYF,TGTGCCAGCAGCCCAATATCCGGGACAGGGGTTTACGAGCAGTACTTC
few,TRBD1,TRBV5-1,TRBJ1-1,CASSFRQGASTEAFF,TGCGCCAGCAGCTTCCGACAGGGGGCTTCCACTGAAGCTTTCTTT
-,-,TRBV5-1,TRBJ1-3,CASSLDPGIGNTIYF,TGCGCCAGCAGCTTGGATCCCGGGATAGGAAACACCATATATTTT
-,-,TRBV7-9,TRBJ2-2,CASAPLVTGELFF,TGTGCCAGCGCCCCTTTAGTCACCGGGGAGCTGTTTTTT
few,TRBD2,TRBV4-1,TRBJ2-1,CASSLSTSGGSYNEQFF,TGCGCCAGCAGCCTCTCAACTAGCGGGGGTTCCTACAATGAGCAGTTCTTC
many,TRBD2,TRBV4-1,TRBJ2-3,CASSQEWTSGATDTQYF,TGCGCCAGCAGCCAGGAATGGACTAGCGGAGCCACAGATACGCAGTATTTT
once,-,TRBV5-6,TRBJ2-3,CAAGQGVTTDTQYF,TGTGCCGCGGGGCAGGGGGTGACCACAGATACGCAGTATTTT
few,TRBD1,TRBV6-5,TRBJ1-2,CASSSIGQGANYGYTF,TGTGCCAGCAGTTCTATCGGACAGGGGGCGAACTATGGCTACACCTTC